The rows below give T cell receptor beta chains drawn from one sample of a study of blood T cell repertoires in COVID-19. This table comes from immunoSEQ multiplex PCR, and its TCRdb copy is limited to in-frame clones, with some not included. Among over 200,000 clones listed, nearly 90% were seen once. Material: peripheral blood. The receptors were gathered from a woman between 18 and 30 years old who had recovered from COVID-19. Each CDR3 is given with its conserved first and last residue. The D gene is left open where the match is weak. The size entry is marked missing in some rows and otherwise reads once, few, many or a size class.

V gene,D gene,clone size,J gene,CDR3 protein,CDR3 DNA
TRBV9,TRBD2,-,TRBJ2-5,CASSMTSGRAETQYF,TGTGCCAGCAGTATGACTAGCGGGAGGGCAGAGACCCAGTACTTC
TRBV6-6,-,-,TRBJ1-4,CASSYLQGVNGKLFF,TGTGCCAGCAGTTACCTACAGGGAGTGAACGGAAAACTGTTTTTT
TRBV30,-,-,TRBJ2-3,CAWSDAGISIIDTQYF,TGTGCCTGGAGTGACGCGGGAATTAGCATCATTGATACGCAGTATTTT
TRBV9,TRBD2,-,TRBJ2-3,CASSADPTSPGPDTQYF,TGTGCCAGCAGCGCCGACCCGACTAGCCCCGGTCCAGATACGCAGTATTTT
TRBV6-2/TRBV6-3,TRBD1,once,TRBJ1-1,CASSFLGQGNTEAFF,TGTGCCAGCAGTTTCTTGGGACAGGGGAACACTGAAGCTTTCTTT
TRBV24-1,TRBD2,-,TRBJ2-5,CATSEPTSGRRIGETQYF,TGTGCCACCAGTGAACCAACTAGCGGGAGACGGATAGGGGAGACCCAGTACTTC
TRBV18,-,-,TRBJ2-5,CASSPPTELQETQYF,TGTGCCAGCTCACCACCGACAGAGCTCCAAGAGACCCAGTACTTC
TRBV19,TRBD1,-,TRBJ2-2,CASSKGQTHTGELFF,TGTGCCAGTAGTAAGGGACAGACACACACCGGGGAGCTGTTTTTT
TRBV10-3,TRBD1,-,TRBJ2-7,CAISEIEGQLYEQYF,TGTGCCATCAGTGAGATTGAGGGACAGCTGTACGAGCAGTACTTC
TRBV7-8,TRBD2,-,TRBJ2-3,CASRLAGFADTQYF,TGTGCCAGCAGATTAGCGGGCTTTGCAGATACGCAGTATTTT
TRBV30,-,-,TRBJ2-2,CAWSFYGELFF,TGTGCCTGGAGTTTTTACGGGGAGCTGTTTTTT
TRBV7-2,TRBD1,-,TRBJ2-1,CASSSPGTGAKNEQFF,TGTGCCAGCAGTTCCCCCGGGACAGGGGCGAAAAATGAGCAGTTCTTC
TRBV29-1,-,-,TRBJ2-1,CSVEWGDRPYNEQFF,TGCAGCGTTGAATGGGGGGACAGACCCTACAATGAGCAGTTCTTC
TRBV7-3,TRBD2,-,TRBJ2-5,CASSSEREETQYF,TGTGCCAGCAGCTCCGAGCGGGAGGAGACCCAGTACTTC
TRBV6-5,-,-,TRBJ1-1,CASSPTGNTEAFF,TGTGCCAGCAGTCCAACAGGGAACACTGAAGCTTTCTTT
TRBV27,TRBD1,-,TRBJ2-2,CASGDRLNTGELFF,TGTGCCAGCGGGGACAGGTTGAACACCGGGGAGCTGTTTTTT
TRBV7-2,-,once,TRBJ1-5,CASSLGRQAGRSQPQHF,TGTGCCAGCAGCTTAGGGAGGCAGGCGGGGAGAAGTCAGCCCCAGCATTTT
TRBV6-2/TRBV6-3,-,once,TRBJ2-3,CASSYMGGTADTQYF,TGTGCCAGCAGTTATATGGGCGGGACTGCAGATACGCAGTATTTT
TRBV4-2,TRBD1,-,TRBJ1-3,CTSSQGGDRAAGNTIYF,TGTACCAGCAGCCAAGGTGGGGACAGGGCGGCTGGAAACACCATATATTTT
TRBV13,-,-,TRBJ1-1,CASSFLTYTTGGAFF,TGTGCCAGCAGCTTCCTCACCTATACTACGGGGGGAGCTTTCTTT
TRBV3-1/TRBV3-2,-,-,TRBJ1-1,CASMLQGDTEAFF,TGTGCCAGCATGCTACAGGGTGACACTGAAGCTTTCTTT
TRBV11-3,-,once,TRBJ2-1,CASSLDRGTANEQFF,TGTGCCAGCAGCTTAGATCGGGGGACGGCCAATGAGCAGTTCTTC
TRBV2,TRBD2,-,TRBJ2-3,CASTSGRVPDTQYF,TGTGCCAGCACGAGCGGGAGGGTCCCAGATACGCAGTATTTT
TRBV29-1,-,-,TRBJ2-3,CSVEHSQGLTDTQYF,TGCAGCGTTGAACATTCGCAGGGGCTGACAGATACGCAGTATTTT
TRBV6-5,TRBD1,-,TRBJ1-3,CASSYYSGQGGDTIYF,TGTGCCAGCAGTTACTATTCGGGACAGGGAGGAGATACCATATATTTT
TRBV5-6,-,-,TRBJ1-5,CASSLFYGGAQPQHF,TGTGCCAGCAGCTTGTTTTATGGAGGGGCTCAGCCCCAGCATTTT
TRBV9,TRBD1,-,TRBJ2-7,CASSASRDRASRLYF,TGTGCCAGCAGCGCTTCCCGGGACAGGGCCAGCAGATTGTACTTC
TRBV4-2,-,-,TRBJ2-7,CASSQDGGAGYEQYF,TGTGCCAGCAGCCAAGATGGCGGGGCGGGCTACGAGCAGTACTTC
TRBV7-2,TRBD1,-,TRBJ1-2,CASSLDHRGQNYGYTF,TGTGCCAGCAGCTTAGACCACAGGGGGCAAAACTATGGCTACACCTTC
TRBV4-3,-,-,TRBJ2-3,CASSQATPRRESTDTQYF,TGCGCCAGCAGCCAAGCCACCCCCAGACGGGAAAGCACAGATACGCAGTATTTT
TRBV18,TRBD1,-,TRBJ2-1,CASSPPGQGASDEQFF,TGTGCCAGCTCACCACCTGGACAGGGGGCGTCAGATGAGCAGTTCTTC
TRBV5-1,-,-,TRBJ2-7,CASSLPVTGEQYF,TGCGCCAGCAGCTTACCAGTGACAGGCGAGCAGTACTTC
TRBV18,TRBD2,-,TRBJ2-2,CASSPPSLAANTGELFF,TGTGCCAGCTCACCACCTTCTCTAGCGGCGAACACCGGGGAGCTGTTTTTT
TRBV7-2,-,-,TRBJ2-4,CASSLVGNKNIQYF,TGTGCCAGCAGCTTAGTCGGGAACAAAAACATTCAGTACTTC
TRBV7-9,-,-,TRBJ2-3,CASSYYRDSTDTQYF,TGTGCCAGCAGCTACTACAGGGACAGCACAGATACGCAGTATTTT
TRBV9,TRBD2,-,TRBJ2-1,CASSISGSPYNEQFF,TGTGCCAGCAGCATTAGCGGGAGTCCCTACAATGAGCAGTTCTTC
TRBV5-6,TRBD2,once,TRBJ2-1,CASRLTSSGYDEQFF,TGTGCCAGCAGATTGACTAGCAGTGGTTACGATGAGCAGTTCTTC
TRBV5-5,TRBD1,few,TRBJ2-7,CASSLPTGSHEQYF,TGTGCCAGCAGCTTACCGACAGGGTCCCACGAGCAGTACTTC
TRBV7-6,TRBD1,-,TRBJ2-7,CASSLVIQGAAGSYEQYF,TGTGCCAGCAGCTTAGTGATACAGGGGGCCGCAGGGTCCTACGAGCAGTACTTC
TRBV7-9,-,-,TRBJ2-2,CASSAANTGELFF,TGTGCCAGCAGCGCAGCGAACACCGGGGAGCTGTTTTTT
TRBV4-2,TRBD1,few,TRBJ1-3,CASSQDQGARTGNTIYF,TGTGCCAGCAGCCAAGATCAGGGGGCAAGAACTGGAAACACCATATATTTT
TRBV2,-,once,TRBJ2-2,CASSYPGTNTGELFF,TGTGCCAGCAGTTACCCCGGGACGAACACCGGGGAGCTGTTTTTT
TRBV5-1,-,-,TRBJ2-1,CASSLEGGTINEQFF,TGCGCCAGCAGCTTGGAGGGGGGGACTATCAATGAGCAGTTCTTC
TRBV25-1,TRBD2,-,TRBJ2-5,CASSEVSGSNGTQYF,TGTGCCAGCAGTGAGGTCAGCGGGAGCAATGGGACCCAGTACTTC
TRBV4-1,-,once,TRBJ1-2,CASSQESRGYGYTF,TGCGCCAGCAGCCAAGAAAGCAGGGGCTATGGCTACACCTTC